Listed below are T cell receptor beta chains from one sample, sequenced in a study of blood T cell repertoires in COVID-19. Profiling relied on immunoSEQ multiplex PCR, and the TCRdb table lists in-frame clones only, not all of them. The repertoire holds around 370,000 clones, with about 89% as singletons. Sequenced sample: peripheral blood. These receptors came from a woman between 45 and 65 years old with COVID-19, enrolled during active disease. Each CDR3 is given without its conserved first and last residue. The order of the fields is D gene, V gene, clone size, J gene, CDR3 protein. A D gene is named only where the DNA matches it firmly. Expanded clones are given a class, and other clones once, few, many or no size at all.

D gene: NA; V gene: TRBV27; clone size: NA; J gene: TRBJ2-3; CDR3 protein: ASRRAGLADTQY
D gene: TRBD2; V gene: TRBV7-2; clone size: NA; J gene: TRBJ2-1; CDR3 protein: ASSLKSGLAGVYEQF
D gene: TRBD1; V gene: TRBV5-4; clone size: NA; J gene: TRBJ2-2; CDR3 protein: ASSGSGTGIGELF
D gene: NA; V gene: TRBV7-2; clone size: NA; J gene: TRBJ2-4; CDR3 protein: ASSLYGVKNIQY
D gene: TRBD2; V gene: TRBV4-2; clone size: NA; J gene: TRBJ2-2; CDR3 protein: ASSQRTSGTNTGELF
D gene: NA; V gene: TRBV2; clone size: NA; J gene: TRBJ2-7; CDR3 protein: ASRADSYEQY
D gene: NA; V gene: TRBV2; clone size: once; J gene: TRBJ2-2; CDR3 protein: ASSEDGSGELF
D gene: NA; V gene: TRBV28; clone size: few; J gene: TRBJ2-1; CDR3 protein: ASSLQGEQF
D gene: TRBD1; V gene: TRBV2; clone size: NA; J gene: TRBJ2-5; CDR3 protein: ASTKTGVQETQY
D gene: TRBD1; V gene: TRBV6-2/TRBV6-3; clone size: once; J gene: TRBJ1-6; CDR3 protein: ASSEFRGQRSPLH
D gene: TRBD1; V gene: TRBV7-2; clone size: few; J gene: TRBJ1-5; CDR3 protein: ASSYGPGQGVDQPQH
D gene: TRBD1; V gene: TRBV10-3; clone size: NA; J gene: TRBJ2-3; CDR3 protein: AIRGTARDTQY
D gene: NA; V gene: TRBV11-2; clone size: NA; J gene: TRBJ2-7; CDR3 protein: ASSYPGAYEQY
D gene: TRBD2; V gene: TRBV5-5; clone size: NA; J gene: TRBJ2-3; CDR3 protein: ASSFTGGPDTQY
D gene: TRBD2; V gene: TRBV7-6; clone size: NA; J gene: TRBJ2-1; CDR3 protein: ASRLGTSGIYEQF
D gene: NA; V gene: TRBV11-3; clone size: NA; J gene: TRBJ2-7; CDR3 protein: ASSMATSSYEQY
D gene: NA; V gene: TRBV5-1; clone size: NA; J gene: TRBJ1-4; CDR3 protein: ASSEGRGNEKLF
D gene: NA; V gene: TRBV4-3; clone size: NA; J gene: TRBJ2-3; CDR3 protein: ASSQDIPAGRLDTDTQY
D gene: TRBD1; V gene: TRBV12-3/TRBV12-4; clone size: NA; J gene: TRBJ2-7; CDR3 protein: ASRTGGEQY
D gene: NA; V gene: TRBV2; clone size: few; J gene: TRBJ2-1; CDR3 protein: ASSAGWVGEQF
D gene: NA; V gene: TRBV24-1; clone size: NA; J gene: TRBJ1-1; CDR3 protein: ATSAPVPPSLTGPSDTEAF
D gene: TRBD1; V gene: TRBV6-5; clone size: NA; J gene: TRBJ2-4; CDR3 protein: ASSTRTGAKNIQY
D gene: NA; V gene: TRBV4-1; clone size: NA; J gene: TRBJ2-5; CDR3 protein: ASSPLPGPGVYGETQY
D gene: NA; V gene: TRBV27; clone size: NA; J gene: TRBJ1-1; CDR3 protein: ASSFRGANTEAF
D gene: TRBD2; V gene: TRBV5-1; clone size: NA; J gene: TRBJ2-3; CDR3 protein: ASTTSGSESDTQY
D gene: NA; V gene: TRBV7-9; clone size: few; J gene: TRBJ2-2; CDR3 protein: ASSSRRDASNTGELF
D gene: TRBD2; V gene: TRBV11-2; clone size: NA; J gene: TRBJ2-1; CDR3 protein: ASRAISGRAYNEQF